The 9 T cell receptor beta chains presented below share a single source sample, sequenced in a study of cytomegalovirus exposure and HLA in healthy donors. Data came from immunoSEQ multiplex PCR; TCRdb stores just in-frame clones and leaves some out. The sample has tens of thousands of clones, about nine tenths seen once. The sequenced material came from PBMCs. These receptors originate from a woman aged 18-35 years in good health and CMV-seropositive.

J is TRBJ2-1 and V is TRBV28, with TRBD1 identical over 7 bases. The CDR3 covers 14 residues. CDR1 is MDHEN and CDR2 is SYDVKM in the germline V gene. V lost 8 bases, J lost 2 bases, and 6 bases stayed unmatched. The CDR3 loop reads CASRPGQTYNEQFF. CDR3 bases: TGTGCCAGCCGGCCGGGACAGACCTACAATGAGCAGTTCTTC.

The CDR3 DNA reads as TGTGCCAGCACCATCCCGGGGATCTACGAGCAGTACTTC. Amino acid sequence: CASTIPGIYEQYF. The J gene is TRBJ2-7, the V gene TRBV28; D might be TRBD2 (5 bases). The CDR3 is made up of 13 amino acids. Per germline, CDR1 MDHEN and CDR2 SYDVKM. The V and J ends lost 7 bases and 3 bases respectively, with 13 bases between them.

The chain employs TRBV28 and TRBJ1-2; 11 nucleotides line up with TRBD1. After removal of 7 bases from V and 7 bases from J, the junction contained 8 bases not matched to a gene. The germline V gene encodes CDR1 MDHEN and CDR2 SYDVKM. The CDR3 is 14 amino acids. CDR3 region: CASKGQGALFGYTF. In DNA, the CDR3 is TGTGCCAGCAAAGGACAGGGGGCTCTATTTGGCTACACCTTC.

V and J are TRBV7-2 and TRBJ2-7; D remains unclear. The CDR3 totals 14 residues. Trimming removed 5 bases from V and 4 bases from J, with 15 bases in between. Germline CDR1 reads SGHTA; CDR2 reads FQGNSA. The CDR3 sequence: CASSPQGGRYEQYF. CDR3 nucleotide sequence: TGTGCCAGCAGCCCCCAAGGTGGGCGATACGAGCAGTACTTC.

The V and J genes are TRBV19 and TRBJ2-2; 8 nucleotides agree with TRBD1. Germline V CDR1 and CDR2: LNHDA, SQIVND (reference sequence). The CDR3 is 14 residues long. J gave up 5 bases and V 4 bases, and 3 bases lay outside the gene matches. CDR3 residues: CASSTGQVTGELFF. CDR3 nucleotide sequence: TGTGCCAGTAGTACGGGACAGGTGACCGGGGAGCTGTTTTTT.

This chain links TRBV30 with TRBJ1-1; 7 bases are shared with TRBD1. Germline V gives CDR1 GTSNPN, CDR2 SVGIG (reference sequence). The CDR3 length is 14 residues. Trimming cost V 6 bases and J 3 bases; bases outside gene matches: 10. CDR3 coding DNA: TGTGCCTGTACTAACAGGGGAAGGGACACTGAAGCTTTCTTT. It translates to CACTNRGRDTEAFF.

V and J are TRBV11-2 and TRBJ2-7, with D perhaps TRBD2 (6 bases). V lost 6 bases and J lost 1, with 10 bases in between. CDR1 SGHAT and CDR2 FQNNGV come from the germline V gene. The length of the CDR3 is 13 residues. The CDR3 sequence is CASSPGRSYEQYF. The CDR3 DNA reads TGTGCCAGCAGTCCCGGGAGATCCTACGAGCAGTACTTC.

The V gene is TRBV19, the J gene TRBJ1-5; D may be TRBD1 (5 bases). The V and J ends lost 5 bases and 6 bases respectively, with 14 bases between them. This CDR3 region has 14 residues. Germline V gene sequence: CDR1 LNHDA, CDR2 SQIVND (reference sequence). CDR3 loop: CASSAGGRGQPQHF. CDR3 nucleotide sequence: TGTGCCAGTAGTGCCGGGGGACGTGGTCAGCCCCAGCATTTT.

The chain combines TRBV5-4 with TRBJ1-2; TRBD1 is a possible D gene (5 bases). The CDR3 consists of 14 residues. Trimming removed 3 bases from V and 7 bases from J, with 16 bases in between. Germline-derived CDR1 and CDR2 are SGHNT and YYREEE (reference sequence). CDR3 coding DNA: TGTGCCAGCAGCTCCAGGGCGTCCCACGGTGGCTACACCTTC. It encodes CASSSRASHGGYTF.